The sequence of this TCR beta chain was determined in a study of T-cell reconstitution after alpha-beta-depleted transplantation in children. Using unique molecular identifiers, the investigators prepared the TCRbeta library. TCRdb re-analysed the PCR reads in MiXCR, keeping a single row per CDR3 protein. The table has about 500,000 distinct CDR3 sequences, about 30% seen once; the top ten hold 2% to 3%. Germline lookup yields CDR1 SGHKS and CDR2 YYEKEE (reference sequence). Deletions cut 3 bases from V and 7 bases from J, with 14 bases between. There are 15 residues in the CDR3. The chain employs TRBV5-5 and TRBJ1-6; the D gene is possibly TRBD1 (5 bases). This TCR was sampled from a human donor who donated a stem cell graft to a child with aplastic anemia. Here the sequenced sample was PBMCs from the stem cell graft donor, taken from the stem cell graft. In DNA, the CDR3 is TGTGCCAGCAGCTCGAGGGACGGATTGAATTCACCCCTCCACTTT. Its translation: CASSSRDGLNSPLHF. Full variable domain (missing parts from reference TRBV5-5 and TRBJ1-6): DAGVTQSPTHLIKTRGQQVTLRCSPISGHKSVSWYQQVLGQGPQFIFQYYEKEERGRGNFPDRFSARQFPNYSSELNVNALLLGDSALYLCASSSRDGLNSPLHFGNGTRLTVT.